The clone carrying this T cell receptor (beta chain) occurred once. As for the donors, each was a healthy bone marrow donor. These data come from a study of cytomegalovirus exposure and HLA in healthy donors. The V gene lost 2 bases and the J gene lost 6 bases, with 7 bases spanning the gap. This CDR3 is built from 12 residues. The V gene's germline CDR1 is MDHEN and CDR2 SYDVKM. The study ran its PCR with 60 Vbeta and 13 Jbeta primers. Assay used: immunoSEQ multiplex PCR; TCRdb lists only in-frame clones, some missing. Altogether about 190,000 clones are present, approximately 78% being singletons, with the ten largest covering around 0.75%.

The chain is built from TRBV28 and TRBJ2-5, with D possibly TRBD1 on 5 matching bases. The sequencing sample was made of PBMCs. This TCR was recovered from a woman aged 18-35 years in good health and CMV-seronegative. The CDR3 loop is CASSLDSQTQYF. DNA of the CDR3: TGTGCCAGCAGTTTAGACAGCCAGACCCAGTACTTC.